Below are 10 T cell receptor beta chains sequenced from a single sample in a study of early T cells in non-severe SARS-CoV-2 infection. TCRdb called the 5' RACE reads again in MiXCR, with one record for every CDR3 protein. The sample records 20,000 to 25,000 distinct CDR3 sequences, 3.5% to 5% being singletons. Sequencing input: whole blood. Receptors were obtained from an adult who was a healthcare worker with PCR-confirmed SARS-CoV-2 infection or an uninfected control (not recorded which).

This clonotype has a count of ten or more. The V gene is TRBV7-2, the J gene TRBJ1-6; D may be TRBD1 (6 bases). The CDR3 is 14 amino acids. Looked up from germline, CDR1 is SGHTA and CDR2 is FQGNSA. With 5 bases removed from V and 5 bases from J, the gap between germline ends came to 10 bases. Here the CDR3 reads CASSPGHDNSPLHF. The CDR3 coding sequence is TGTGCCAGCAGCCCGGGACACGATAATTCACCCCTCCACTTT.

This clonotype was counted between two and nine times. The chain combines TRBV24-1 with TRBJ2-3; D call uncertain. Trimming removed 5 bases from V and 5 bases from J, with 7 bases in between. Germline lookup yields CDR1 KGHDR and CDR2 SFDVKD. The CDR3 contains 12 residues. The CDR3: CATSGSVDTQYF. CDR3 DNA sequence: TGTGCCACCAGTGGTAGTGTAGATACGCAGTATTTT.

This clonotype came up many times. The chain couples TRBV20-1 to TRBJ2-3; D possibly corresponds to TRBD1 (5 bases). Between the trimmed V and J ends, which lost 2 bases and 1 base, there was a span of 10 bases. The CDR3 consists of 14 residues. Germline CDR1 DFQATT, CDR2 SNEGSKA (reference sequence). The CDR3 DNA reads TGCAGTGCTAGATTTCCCAGGGGCACAGATACGCAGTATTTT. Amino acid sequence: CSARFPRGTDTQYF.

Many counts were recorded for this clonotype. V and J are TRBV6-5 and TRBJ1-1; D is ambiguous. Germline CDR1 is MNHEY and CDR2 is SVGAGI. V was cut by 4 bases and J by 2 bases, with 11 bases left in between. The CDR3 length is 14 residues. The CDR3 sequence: CASSSKQANTEAFF. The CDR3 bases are TGTGCCAGCAGTTCTAAACAAGCTAACACTGAAGCTTTCTTT.

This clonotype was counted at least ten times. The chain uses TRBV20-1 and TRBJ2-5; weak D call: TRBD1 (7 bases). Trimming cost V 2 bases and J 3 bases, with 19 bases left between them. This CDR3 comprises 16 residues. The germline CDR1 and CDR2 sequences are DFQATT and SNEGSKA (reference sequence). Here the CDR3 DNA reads TGCAGTGCTAGACCGGGCAGGGGGGCGAGGGAAGAGACCCAGTACTTC. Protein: CSARPGRGAREETQYF.

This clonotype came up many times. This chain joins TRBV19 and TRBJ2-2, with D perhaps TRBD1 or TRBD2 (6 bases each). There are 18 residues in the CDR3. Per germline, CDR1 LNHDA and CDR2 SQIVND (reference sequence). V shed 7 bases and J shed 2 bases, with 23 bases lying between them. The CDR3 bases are TGTGCCAGTACCGAAACAGGGAGGCAGCGGGCCAACACCGGGGAGCTGTTTTTT. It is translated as CASTETGRQRANTGELFF. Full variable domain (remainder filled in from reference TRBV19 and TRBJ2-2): DGGITQSPKYLFRKEGQNVTLSCEQNLNHDAMYWYRQDPGQGLRLIYYSQIVNDFQKGDIAEGYSVSREKKESFPLTVTSAQKNPTAFYLCASTETGRQRANTGELFFGEGSRLTVL.

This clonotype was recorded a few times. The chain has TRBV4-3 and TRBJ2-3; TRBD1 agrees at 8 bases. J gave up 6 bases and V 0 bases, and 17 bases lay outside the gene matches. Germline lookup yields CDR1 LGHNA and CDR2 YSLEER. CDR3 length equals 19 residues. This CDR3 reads CASSQELGQGPASVDTQYF. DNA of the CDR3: TGCGCCAGCAGCCAAGAACTCGGACAGGGCCCGGCCTCGGTCGATACGCAGTATTTT.

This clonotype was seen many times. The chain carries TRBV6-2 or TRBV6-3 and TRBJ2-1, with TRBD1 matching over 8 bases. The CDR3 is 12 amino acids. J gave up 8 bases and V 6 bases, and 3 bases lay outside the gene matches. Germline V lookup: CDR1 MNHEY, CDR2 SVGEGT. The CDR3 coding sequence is TGTGCCAGCAGAACGGACAGGGATGAGCAGTTCTTC. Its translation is CASRTDRDEQFF.

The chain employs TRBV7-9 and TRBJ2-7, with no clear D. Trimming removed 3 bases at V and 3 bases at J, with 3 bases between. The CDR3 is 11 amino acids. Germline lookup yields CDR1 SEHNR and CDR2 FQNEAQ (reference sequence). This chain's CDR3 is CASSLFYEQYF. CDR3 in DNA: TGTGCCAGCAGCTTGTTCTACGAGCAGTACTTC. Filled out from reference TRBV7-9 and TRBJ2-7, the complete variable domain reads DTGVSQNPRHKITKRGQNVTFRCDPISEHNRLYWYRQTLGQGPEFLTYFQNEAQLEKSRLLSDRFSAERPKGSFSTLEIQRTEQGDSAMYLCASSLFYEQYFGPGTRLTVT.

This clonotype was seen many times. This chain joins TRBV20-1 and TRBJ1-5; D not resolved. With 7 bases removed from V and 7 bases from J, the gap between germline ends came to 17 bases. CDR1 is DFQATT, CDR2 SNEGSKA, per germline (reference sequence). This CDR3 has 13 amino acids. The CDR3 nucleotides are TGCAGTGGGAAGGACCTACCGGACCAGCCCCAGCATTTT. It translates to CSGKDLPDQPQHF.